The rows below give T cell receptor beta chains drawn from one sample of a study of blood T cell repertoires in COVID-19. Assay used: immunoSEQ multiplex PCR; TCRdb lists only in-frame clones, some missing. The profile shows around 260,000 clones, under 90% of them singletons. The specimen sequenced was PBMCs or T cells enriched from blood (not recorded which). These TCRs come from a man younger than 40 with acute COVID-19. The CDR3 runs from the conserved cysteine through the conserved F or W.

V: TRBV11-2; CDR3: CASSLESGAGELFF
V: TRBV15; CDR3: CATSRSGTEAFF
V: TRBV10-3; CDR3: CAISFGAMNTEAFF
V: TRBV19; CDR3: CASGGLGGYTF
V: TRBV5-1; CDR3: CASSLSLRREFTDTQYF
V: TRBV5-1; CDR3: CASSPGTGGTEAFF
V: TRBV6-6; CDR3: CASTLREAVDTQYF
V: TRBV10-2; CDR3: CASSEGGQGIDTQYF
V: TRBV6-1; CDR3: CASSEASHNEQFF
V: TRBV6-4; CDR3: CASSGEGGSGANVLTF
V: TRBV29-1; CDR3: CSVTGGHFYGYTF
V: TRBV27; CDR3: CASSSRVGLNEQFF
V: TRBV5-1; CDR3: CASSHEGMVEAFF
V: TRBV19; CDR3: CASLPQGRAGELFF
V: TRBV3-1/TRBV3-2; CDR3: CASSQGGHQPQHF
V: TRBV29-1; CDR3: CSVDVQGSYNEQFF
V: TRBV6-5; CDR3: CASGRPAPEAFF
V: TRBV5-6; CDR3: CASSLALSGSYGYTF
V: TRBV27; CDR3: CASSLATGLSPLHF
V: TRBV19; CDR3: CASAYSRVLNTEAFF
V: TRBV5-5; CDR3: CASSLGDREGEKLFF
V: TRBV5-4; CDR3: CASSSRQATNEKLFF
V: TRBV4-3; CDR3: CASSQGQLAGKVNEQFF
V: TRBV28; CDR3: CASSSTGTGANTIYF
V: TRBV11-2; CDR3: CATRSAGELFF
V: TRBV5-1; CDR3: CASSLGSGYGYTF
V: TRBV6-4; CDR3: CASSSMGLAEEQFF
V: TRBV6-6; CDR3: CAEAAGAIGEQFF
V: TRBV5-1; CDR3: CASSKPGQGYNEQFF
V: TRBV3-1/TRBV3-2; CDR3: CASSQEFTGTGATQYF
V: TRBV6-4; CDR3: CASSASGGSTDTQYF
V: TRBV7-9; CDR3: CASSPASGVETQYF
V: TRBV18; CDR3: CASSQEGTGDSGNTIYF
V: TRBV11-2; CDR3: CASSLVMNSPLHF
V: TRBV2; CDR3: CASKETGAGGYTF
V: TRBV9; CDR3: CASSDAAGGRVDTQYF
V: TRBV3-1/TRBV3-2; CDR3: CASSQEGQQETQYF
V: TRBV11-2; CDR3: CASSSSGTQYF
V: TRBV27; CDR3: CASSITGTGARKLFF
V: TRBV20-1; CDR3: CSASAGVNTDTQYF
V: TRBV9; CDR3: CASSDPLAGGPNNEQFF
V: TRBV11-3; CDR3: CASSLDWSSYNEQFF
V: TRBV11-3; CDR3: CASSLVQALNEQFF
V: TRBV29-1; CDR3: CSVEVFDTGELFF
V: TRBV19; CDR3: CASSKLAGETGELFF
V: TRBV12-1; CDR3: CASSFVWRDLLWDYGYTF
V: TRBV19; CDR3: CASSPRQGNSPLHF
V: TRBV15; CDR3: CATSRDQGLANEQFF
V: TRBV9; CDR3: CASSDPDSSGFTDTQYF
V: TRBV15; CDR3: CATSRGRRVYNEQFF
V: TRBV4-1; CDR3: CASSQERPRNYNEQFF
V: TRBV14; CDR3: CASSPGGDTQYF
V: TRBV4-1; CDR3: CASSPGMYQETQYF
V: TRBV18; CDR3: CASSPMTGGQETQYF
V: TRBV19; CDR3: CASSIDLGRGWAQYF
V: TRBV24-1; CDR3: CATSDLPAGVGVTDTQYF
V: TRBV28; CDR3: CASSPEDRVGNIQYF
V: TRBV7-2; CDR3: CASSLGGVSNQPQHF